The clone carrying this TCR beta chain was seen a handful of times. What it recognizes is unknown. Trimming removed 5 bases at V and 2 bases at J, with 16 bases between. Looked up from germline, CDR1 is SGHVS and CDR2 is FNYEAQ. The CDR3 is made up of 15 amino acids. The source of the sample is a study of T-cell memory formation after mild COVID-19. In the study overall: The study found TCR clusters largely donor specific.

TCRdb re-called the 5' RACE reads through MiXCR, storing one row per CDR3 protein. The sample lists around 470,000 distinct CDR3 sequences, 15% to 20% occurring once. Study outcomes and limitations: Clones which contracted sat mainly in CM and EM if CD4+, and in EMRA if CD8+. Clones that got smaller from day 15 to 85 had even CD4/CD8, while clones growing later tipped toward CD4+. Cross-reactive memory apparently joined, as some responding clones appeared in pre-infection memory.

The clonotype comes from an adult woman who had mild COVID-19 (a few samples of this study predate the infection). Cell type and time point are not known. The material sequenced was PBMCs or a T cell subset sorted from them (not recorded which). The chain has TRBV7-6 and TRBJ2-7, with D maybe TRBD1 (5 bases). The CDR3 loop is CASSQGQGKAYEQYF. The CDR3 DNA is TGTGCCAGCAGCCAAGGGCAGGGCAAAGCCTACGAGCAGTACTTC.